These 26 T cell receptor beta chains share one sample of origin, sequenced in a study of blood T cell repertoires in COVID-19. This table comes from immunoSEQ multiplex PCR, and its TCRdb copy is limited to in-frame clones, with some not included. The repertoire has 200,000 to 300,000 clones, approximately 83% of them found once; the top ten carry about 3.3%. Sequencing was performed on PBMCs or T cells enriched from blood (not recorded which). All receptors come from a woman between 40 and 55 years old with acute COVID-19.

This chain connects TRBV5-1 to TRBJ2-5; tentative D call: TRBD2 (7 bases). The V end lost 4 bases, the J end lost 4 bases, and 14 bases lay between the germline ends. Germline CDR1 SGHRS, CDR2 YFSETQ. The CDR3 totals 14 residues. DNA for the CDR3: TGCGCCAGCAGCCGTAAGGGAGGGGGAGAGACCCAGTACTTC. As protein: CASSRKGGGETQYF.

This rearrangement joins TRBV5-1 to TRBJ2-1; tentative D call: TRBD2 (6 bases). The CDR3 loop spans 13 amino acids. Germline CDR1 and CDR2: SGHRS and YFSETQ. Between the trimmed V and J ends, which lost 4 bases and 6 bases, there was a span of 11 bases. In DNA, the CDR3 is TGCGCCAGCAGCGGAGGGGTGGGCAATGAGCAGTTCTTC. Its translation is CASSGGVGNEQFF.

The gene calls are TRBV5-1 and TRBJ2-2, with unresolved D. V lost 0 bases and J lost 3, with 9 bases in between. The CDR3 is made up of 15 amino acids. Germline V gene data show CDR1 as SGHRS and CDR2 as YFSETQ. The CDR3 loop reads CASSLASRDTGELFF. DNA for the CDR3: TGCGCCAGCAGCTTGGCTAGTCGGGACACCGGGGAGCTGTTTTTT.

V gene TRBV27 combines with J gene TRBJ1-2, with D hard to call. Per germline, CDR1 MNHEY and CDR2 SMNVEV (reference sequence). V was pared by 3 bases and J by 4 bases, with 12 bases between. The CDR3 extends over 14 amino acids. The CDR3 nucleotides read TGTGCCAGCAGTTTGGCCCCCGAGGCCTATGGCTACACCTTC. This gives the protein CASSLAPEAYGYTF.

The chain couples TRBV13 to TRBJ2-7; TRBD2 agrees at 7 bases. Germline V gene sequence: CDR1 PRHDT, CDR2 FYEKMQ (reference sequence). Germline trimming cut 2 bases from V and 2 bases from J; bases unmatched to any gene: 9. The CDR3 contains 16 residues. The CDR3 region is CASSLSWGEGPYEQYF. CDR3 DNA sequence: TGTGCCAGCAGCTTAAGTTGGGGGGAGGGCCCCTACGAGCAGTACTTC. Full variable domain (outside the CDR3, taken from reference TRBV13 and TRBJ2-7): AAGVIQSPRHLIKEKRETATLKCYPIPRHDTVYWYQQGPGQDPQFLISFYEKMQSDKGSIPDRFSAQQFSDYHSELNMSSLELGDSALYFCASSLSWGEGPYEQYFGPGTRLTVT.

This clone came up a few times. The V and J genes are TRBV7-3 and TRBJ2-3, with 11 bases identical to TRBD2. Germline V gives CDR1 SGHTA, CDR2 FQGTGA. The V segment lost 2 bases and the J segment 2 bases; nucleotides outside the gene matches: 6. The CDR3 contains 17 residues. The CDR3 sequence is CASSLGTSGDYTDTQYF. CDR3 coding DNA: TGTGCCAGCAGCTTAGGGACTAGCGGAGACTACACAGATACGCAGTATTTT.

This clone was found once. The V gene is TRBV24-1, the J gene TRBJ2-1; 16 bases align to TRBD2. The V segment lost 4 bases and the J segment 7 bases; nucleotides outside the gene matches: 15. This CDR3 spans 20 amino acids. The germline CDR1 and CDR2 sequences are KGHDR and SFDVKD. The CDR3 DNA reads TGTGCCACCAGTGAATCTCCGGGACTAGCGGGAGGGCCCTTTTGGAATGAGCAGTTCTTC. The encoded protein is CATSESPGLAGGPFWNEQFF.

The CDR3 nucleotides are TGTGCCAGCAGTAGTTTAGCGGTGGACTACGAGCAGTACTTC. Its protein product is CASSSLAVDYEQYF. The V call is TRBV3-1 (or the pseudogene TRBV3-2), the J call TRBJ2-7, with D possibly TRBD2 on 6 matching bases. The V end lost 6 bases, the J end lost 3 bases, and 15 bases lay between the germline ends. This CDR3 region has 14 residues. Per the germline V gene, CDR1 is LGHDT and CDR2 is YNNKEL (reference sequence).

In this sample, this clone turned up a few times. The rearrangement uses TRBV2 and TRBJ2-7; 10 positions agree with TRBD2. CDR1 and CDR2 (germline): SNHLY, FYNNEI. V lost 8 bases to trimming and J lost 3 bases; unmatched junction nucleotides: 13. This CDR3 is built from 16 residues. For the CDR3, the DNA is TGTGCCAGCCGTCGATCAATTGGACTAGCGGACTACGAGCAGTACTTC. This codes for CASRRSIGLADYEQYF.

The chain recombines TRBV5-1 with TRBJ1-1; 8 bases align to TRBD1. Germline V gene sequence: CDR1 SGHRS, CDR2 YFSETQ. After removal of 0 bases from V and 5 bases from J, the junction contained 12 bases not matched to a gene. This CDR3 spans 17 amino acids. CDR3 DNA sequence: TGCGCCAGCAGCTTGGGTGCAGGGGGCGGGAAAGGGACTGAAGCTTTCTTT. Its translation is CASSLGAGGGKGTEAFF.

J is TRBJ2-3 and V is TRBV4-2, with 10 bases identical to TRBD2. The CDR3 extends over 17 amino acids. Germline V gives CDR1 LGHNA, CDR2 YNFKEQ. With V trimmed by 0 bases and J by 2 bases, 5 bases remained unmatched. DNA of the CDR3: TGTGCCAGCAGCCAAGATTGGCTAGCGGGAGTCACAGATACGCAGTATTTT. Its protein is CASSQDWLAGVTDTQYF.

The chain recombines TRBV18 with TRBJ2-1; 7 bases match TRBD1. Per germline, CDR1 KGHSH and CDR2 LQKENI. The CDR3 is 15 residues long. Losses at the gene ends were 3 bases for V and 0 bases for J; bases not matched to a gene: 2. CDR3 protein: CASSPGQSSYNEQFF. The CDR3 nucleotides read TGTGCCAGCTCACCGGGACAGAGCTCCTACAATGAGCAGTTCTTC.

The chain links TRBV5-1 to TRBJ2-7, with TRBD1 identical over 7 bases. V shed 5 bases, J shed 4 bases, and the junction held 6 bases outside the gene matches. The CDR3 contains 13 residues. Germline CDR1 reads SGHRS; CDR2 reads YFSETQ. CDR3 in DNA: TGCGCCAGCAGATCGGGGACAGAATACGAGCAGTACTTC. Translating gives CASRSGTEYEQYF.

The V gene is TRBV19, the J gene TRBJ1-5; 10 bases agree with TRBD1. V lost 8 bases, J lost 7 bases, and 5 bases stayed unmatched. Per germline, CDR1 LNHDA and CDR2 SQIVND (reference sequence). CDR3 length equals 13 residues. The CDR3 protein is CASHRDRGQPQHF. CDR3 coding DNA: TGTGCCAGTCACCGGGACAGGGGCCAGCCCCAGCATTTT.

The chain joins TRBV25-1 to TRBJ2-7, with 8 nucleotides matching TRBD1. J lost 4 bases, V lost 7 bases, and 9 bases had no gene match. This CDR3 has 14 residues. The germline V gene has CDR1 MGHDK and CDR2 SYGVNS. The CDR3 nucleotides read TGTGCCAGCACAAACCCGGACAGGGAGTACGAGCAGTACTTC. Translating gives CASTNPDREYEQYF.

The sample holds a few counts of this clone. CDR3 in DNA: TGTGCCAGCAGCCCCCGGGACACCAATCAGCCCCAGCATTTT. It is translated as CASSPRDTNQPQHF. The V gene is TRBV7-9, the J gene TRBJ1-5; a possible D gene is TRBD1 (6 bases). CDR1 is SEHNR and CDR2 is FQNEAQ in the germline V gene (reference sequence). V was shortened by 5 bases and J by 3 bases, with 11 bases between the two germline ends. The CDR3 contains 14 residues.

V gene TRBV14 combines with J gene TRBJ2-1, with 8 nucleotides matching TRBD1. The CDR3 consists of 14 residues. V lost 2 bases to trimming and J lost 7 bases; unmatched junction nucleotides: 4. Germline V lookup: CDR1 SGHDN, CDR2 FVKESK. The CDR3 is CASSQTGGRNEQFF. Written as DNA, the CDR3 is TGTGCCAGCAGCCAAACAGGGGGGAGAAATGAGCAGTTCTTC.

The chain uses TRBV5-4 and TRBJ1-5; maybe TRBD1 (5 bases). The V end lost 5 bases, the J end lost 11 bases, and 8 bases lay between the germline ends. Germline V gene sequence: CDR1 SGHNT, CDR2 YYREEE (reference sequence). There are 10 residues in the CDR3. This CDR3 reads CASRGGAQHF. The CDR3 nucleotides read TGTGCCAGCAGGGGAGGGGCCCAGCATTTT. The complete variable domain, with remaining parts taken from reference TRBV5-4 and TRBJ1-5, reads ETGVTQSPTHLIKTRGQQVTLRCSSQSGHNTVSWYQQALGQGPQFIFQYYREEENGRGNFPPRFSGLQFPNYSSELNVNALELDDSALYLCASRGGAQHFGDGTRLSIL.

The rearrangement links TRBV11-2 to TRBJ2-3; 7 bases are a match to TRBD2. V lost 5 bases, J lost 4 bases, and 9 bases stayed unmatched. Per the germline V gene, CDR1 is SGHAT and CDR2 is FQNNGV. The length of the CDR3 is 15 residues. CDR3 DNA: TGTGCCAGCAGCAACGCGGGAGTGACCCCAGATACGCAGTATTTT. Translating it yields CASSNAGVTPDTQYF.

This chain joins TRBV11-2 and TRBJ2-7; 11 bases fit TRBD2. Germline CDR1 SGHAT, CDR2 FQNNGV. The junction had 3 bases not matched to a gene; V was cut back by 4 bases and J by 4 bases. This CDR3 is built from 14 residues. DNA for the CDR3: TGTGCCAGCAGCTCTAGCGGGAGGAGGTACGAGCAGTACTTC. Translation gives CASSSSGRRYEQYF.

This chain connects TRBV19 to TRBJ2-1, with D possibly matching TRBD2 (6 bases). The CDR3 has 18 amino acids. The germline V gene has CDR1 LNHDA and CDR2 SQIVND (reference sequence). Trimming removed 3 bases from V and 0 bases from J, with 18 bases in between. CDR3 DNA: TGTGCCAGTAGTATCGGTCTGGGCGGGGCGAGCTCCTACAATGAGCAGTTCTTC. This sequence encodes CASSIGLGGASSYNEQFF.

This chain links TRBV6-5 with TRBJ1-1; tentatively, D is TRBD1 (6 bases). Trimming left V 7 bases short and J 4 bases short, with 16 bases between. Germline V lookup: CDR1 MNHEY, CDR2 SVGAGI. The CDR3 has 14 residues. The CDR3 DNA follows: TGTGCCAGCACGGCGACAGGAGCAGGCACTGAAGCTTTCTTT. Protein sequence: CASTATGAGTEAFF.

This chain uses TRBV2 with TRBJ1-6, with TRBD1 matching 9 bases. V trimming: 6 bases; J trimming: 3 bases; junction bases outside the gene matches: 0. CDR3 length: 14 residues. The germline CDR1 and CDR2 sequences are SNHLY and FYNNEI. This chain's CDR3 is CASRGQGYNSPLHF. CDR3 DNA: TGTGCCAGCAGGGGACAGGGCTATAATTCACCCCTCCACTTT.

The CDR3 sequence: CASSLRVTGGGANVLTF. The CDR3, as DNA: TGTGCCAGCAGCTTACGGGTCACAGGGGGAGGGGCCAACGTCCTGACTTTC. The V gene is TRBV7-6, the J gene TRBJ2-6; 8 bases align to TRBD1. Per germline, CDR1 SGHVS and CDR2 FNYEAQ. The CDR3 totals 17 residues. V shed 2 bases, J shed 4 bases, and the junction held 7 bases outside the gene matches.

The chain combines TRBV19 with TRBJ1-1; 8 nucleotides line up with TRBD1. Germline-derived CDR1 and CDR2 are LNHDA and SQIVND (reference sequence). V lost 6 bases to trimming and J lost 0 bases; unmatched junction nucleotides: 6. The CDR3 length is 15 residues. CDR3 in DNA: TGTGCCAGTAGCAGGACAGGGACAATGAACACTGAAGCTTTCTTT. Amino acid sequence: CASSRTGTMNTEAFF.

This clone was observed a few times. The CDR3 loop is CASSRQGDTEAFF. The CDR3 nucleotides are TGCGCCAGCAGTCGGCAGGGGGACACTGAAGCTTTCTTT. This chain connects TRBV5-1 to TRBJ1-1; 7 bases are shared with TRBD1. From germline, CDR1 is SGHRS and CDR2 YFSETQ. With V trimmed by 5 bases and J by 3 bases, 4 bases remained unmatched. CDR3 length: 13 residues.